Listed below are T cell receptor beta chains from one sample, sequenced in a study of T cells after yellow fever vaccination. TCRdb re-analysed the 5' RACE reads in MiXCR, keeping a single row per CDR3 protein. This sample yields around 530,000 distinct CDR3 sequences, of which about 17% are seen a single time; 17% belongs to the top ten. The source was PBMCs, collected 4 to 6 days after the first yellow fever vaccination. The receptors stem from a man younger than 35 who received the YFV17D yellow fever vaccine. The CDR3 runs from the conserved cysteine through the conserved F or W. A D gene is named only where the DNA matches it firmly. Expanded clones get a size class; other rows say once, few or many, or leave the size out.

d_call: TRBD2
clone_size: -
j_call: TRBJ2-3
v_call: TRBV4-2
cdr3_length: 17
cdr3_aa: CASSQAPSGGSTDTQYF
cdr3_nt: TGTGCCAGCAGCCAAGCGCCTAGCGGGGGTAGCACAGATACGCAGTATTTT

d_call: -
clone_size: few
j_call: TRBJ1-1
v_call: TRBV4-3
cdr3_length: 15
cdr3_aa: CASSQDAGPNTEAFF
cdr3_nt: TGCGCCAGCAGCCAAGATGCCGGGCCGAACACTGAAGCTTTCTTT

d_call: TRBD1
clone_size: many
j_call: TRBJ1-1
v_call: TRBV7-3
cdr3_length: 15
cdr3_aa: CASSSDRGSVTEAFF
cdr3_nt: TGTGCCAGCAGCTCGGACAGGGGATCGGTTACTGAAGCTTTCTTT

d_call: -
clone_size: few
j_call: TRBJ2-3
v_call: TRBV24-1
cdr3_length: 15
cdr3_aa: CATSGGPDSTDTQYF
cdr3_nt: TGTGCCACCAGTGGTGGACCCGACAGCACAGATACGCAGTATTTT

d_call: TRBD2
clone_size: few
j_call: TRBJ2-5
v_call: TRBV4-3
cdr3_length: 16
cdr3_aa: CASSQGNRGGRETQYF
cdr3_nt: TGCGCCAGCAGCCAAGGAAATCGGGGGGGACGGGAGACCCAGTACTTC

d_call: -
clone_size: -
j_call: TRBJ1-2
v_call: TRBV15
cdr3_length: 13
cdr3_aa: CASTSVRAGGYTF
cdr3_nt: TGTGCCTCCACCTCGGTCAGGGCCGGAGGCTACACCTTC

d_call: -
clone_size: -
j_call: TRBJ2-2
v_call: TRBV5-1
cdr3_length: 15
cdr3_aa: CASSRAAPNTGELFF
cdr3_nt: TGCGCCAGCAGCCGTGCGGCGCCAAACACCGGGGAGCTGTTTTTT

d_call: -
clone_size: -
j_call: TRBJ2-3
v_call: TRBV5-1
cdr3_length: 15
cdr3_aa: CASSWAGAGADTQYF
cdr3_nt: TGCGCCAGCAGCTGGGCAGGGGCAGGGGCAGATACGCAGTATTTT

d_call: -
clone_size: -
j_call: TRBJ2-4
v_call: TRBV6-5
cdr3_length: 17
cdr3_aa: CASSFVGGPYGKNIQYF
cdr3_nt: TGTGCCAGCAGTTTCGTCGGAGGGCCATATGGCAAAAACATTCAGTACTTC

d_call: -
clone_size: few
j_call: TRBJ1-1
v_call: TRBV6-1
cdr3_length: 15
cdr3_aa: CASSPKGAGNTEAFF
cdr3_nt: TGTGCCAGCAGCCCTAAGGGAGCGGGGAACACTGAAGCTTTCTTT

d_call: -
clone_size: -
j_call: TRBJ1-6
v_call: TRBV4-1
cdr3_length: 16
cdr3_aa: CASSQETGSYNSPLHF
cdr3_nt: TGCGCCAGCAGCCAAGAAACGGGGTCCTATAATTCACCCCTCCACTTT

d_call: TRBD1
clone_size: few
j_call: TRBJ2-1
v_call: TRBV4-3
cdr3_length: 15
cdr3_aa: CASSQDWDSYNEQFF
cdr3_nt: TGCGCCAGCAGCCAAGATTGGGACAGTTACAATGAGCAGTTCTTC

d_call: TRBD2
clone_size: -
j_call: TRBJ2-5
v_call: TRBV6-2/TRBV6-3
cdr3_length: 14
cdr3_aa: CASSTRTSPETQYF
cdr3_nt: TGTGCCAGCAGTACCCGGACTAGCCCAGAGACCCAGTACTTC

d_call: -
clone_size: few
j_call: TRBJ2-2
v_call: TRBV4-3
cdr3_length: 16
cdr3_aa: CASSQEARGGTGELFF
cdr3_nt: TGCGCCAGCAGCCAAGAAGCCAGGGGAGGCACCGGGGAGCTGTTTTTT

d_call: TRBD2
clone_size: few
j_call: TRBJ2-5
v_call: TRBV10-3
cdr3_length: 15
cdr3_aa: CAISGSGGTQETQYF
cdr3_nt: TGTGCCATCAGTGGGAGCGGGGGGACCCAAGAGACCCAGTACTTC

d_call: TRBD1
clone_size: few
j_call: TRBJ1-2
v_call: TRBV5-1
cdr3_length: 15
cdr3_aa: CASSLRRQGDYGYTF
cdr3_nt: TGCGCCAGCAGCTTGAGGAGACAGGGGGACTATGGCTACACCTTC

d_call: -
clone_size: few
j_call: TRBJ2-5
v_call: TRBV6-2/TRBV6-3
cdr3_length: 15
cdr3_aa: CASSPQSGPQETQYF
cdr3_nt: TGTGCCAGCAGCCCCCAAAGCGGACCCCAAGAGACCCAGTACTTC

d_call: -
clone_size: few
j_call: TRBJ2-7
v_call: TRBV10-3
cdr3_length: 14
cdr3_aa: CAISDISDTYEQYF
cdr3_nt: TGTGCCATCAGTGATATTAGTGACACCTACGAGCAGTACTTC

d_call: -
clone_size: -
j_call: TRBJ1-6
v_call: TRBV20-1
cdr3_length: 17
cdr3_aa: CSARWGRAGRDNSPLHF
cdr3_nt: TGCAGTGCTAGATGGGGGCGGGCAGGGAGGGATAATTCACCCCTCCACTTT

d_call: TRBD1
clone_size: -
j_call: TRBJ2-5
v_call: TRBV5-4
cdr3_length: 16
cdr3_aa: CASSPSTRQGQETQYF
cdr3_nt: TGTGCCAGCAGCCCCTCGACCCGACAGGGACAAGAGACCCAGTACTTC

d_call: TRBD1
clone_size: many
j_call: TRBJ1-2
v_call: TRBV12-3/TRBV12-4
cdr3_length: 13
cdr3_aa: CASSRGQGYGYTF
cdr3_nt: TGTGCCAGCAGTCGCGGACAGGGCTATGGCTACACCTTC

d_call: -
clone_size: many
j_call: TRBJ2-6
v_call: TRBV9
cdr3_length: 15
cdr3_aa: CASSVATEYAWVLTF
cdr3_nt: TGTGCCAGCAGCGTAGCTACGGAATACGCCTGGGTCCTGACTTTC

d_call: -
clone_size: few
j_call: TRBJ1-4
v_call: TRBV20-1
cdr3_length: 14
cdr3_aa: CSARRTATNEKLFF
cdr3_nt: TGCAGTGCTAGAAGAACAGCAACTAATGAAAAACTGTTTTTT

d_call: -
clone_size: -
j_call: TRBJ2-5
v_call: TRBV4-3
cdr3_length: 16
cdr3_aa: CASSLTGTLYQETQYF
cdr3_nt: TGCGCCAGCAGCCTGACCGGGACACTGTACCAAGAGACCCAGTACTTC

d_call: TRBD2
clone_size: few
j_call: TRBJ2-7
v_call: TRBV6-5
cdr3_length: 15
cdr3_aa: CASSYSLAGAYEQYF
cdr3_nt: TGTGCCAGCAGTTACTCCCTAGCGGGGGCCTACGAGCAGTACTTC

d_call: TRBD2
clone_size: -
j_call: TRBJ2-7
v_call: TRBV4-3
cdr3_length: 18
cdr3_aa: CASSQDVGGLAGSYEQYF
cdr3_nt: TGCGCCAGCAGCCAAGATGTGGGAGGACTAGCTGGTTCCTACGAGCAGTACTTC

d_call: TRBD1
clone_size: few
j_call: TRBJ2-3
v_call: TRBV6-1
cdr3_length: 14
cdr3_aa: CASIEGGYADTQYF
cdr3_nt: TGTGCCAGCATTGAAGGGGGCTACGCAGATACGCAGTATTTT

d_call: -
clone_size: -
j_call: TRBJ1-6
v_call: TRBV6-5
cdr3_length: 18
cdr3_aa: CASSYSMAASSYNSPLHF
cdr3_nt: TGTGCCAGCAGTTACTCGATGGCCGCTAGCTCCTATAATTCACCCCTCCACTTT

d_call: -
clone_size: -
j_call: TRBJ1-1
v_call: TRBV20-1
cdr3_length: 14
cdr3_aa: CSANSIEGNTEVFF
cdr3_nt: TGCAGTGCTAACTCCATAGAGGGGAACACTGAAGTTTTCTTT

d_call: -
clone_size: -
j_call: TRBJ2-2
v_call: TRBV5-1
cdr3_length: 12
cdr3_aa: CASSPHPGSCFF
cdr3_nt: -

d_call: TRBD2
clone_size: many
j_call: TRBJ2-1
v_call: TRBV3-1
cdr3_length: 17
cdr3_aa: CASSTILAGGPGNEQFF
cdr3_nt: TGTGCCAGCAGCACGATCTTAGCGGGGGGGCCGGGGAATGAGCAGTTCTTC

d_call: -
clone_size: few
j_call: TRBJ2-5
v_call: TRBV20-1
cdr3_length: 15
cdr3_aa: CSARGRLGPGETQYF
cdr3_nt: TGCAGTGCTAGAGGGCGACTAGGTCCCGGGGAGACCCAGTACTTC